One sample yielded the 3 T cell receptor beta chains listed below, sequenced in a study of long-term antiretroviral therapy in people with HIV. It was version v3.0 of the immunoSEQ assay that was run at survey level. The assay was immunoSEQ multiplex PCR, and TCRdb's table has in-frame clones only and misses some. The sample consists of some 33,000 clones, roughly four fifths of them appearing once. Sequenced material: unsorted PBMCs, taken 0.6 years after starting antiretroviral therapy. The receptors come from a man in his late teens or twenties with HIV.

The chain employs TRBV6-5 and TRBJ1-1; no definite D call. CDR3 length: 13 residues. Trimming left V 6 bases short and J 3 bases short, with 11 bases between. Per the germline V gene, CDR1 is MNHEY and CDR2 is SVGAGI. CDR3 nucleotide sequence: TGTGCCAGCAGCCCTACGGGCTACACTGAAGCTTTCTTT. Amino acid sequence: CASSPTGYTEAFF.

This clone showed up just a few times. The chain uses TRBV5-4 and TRBJ1-1, with 7 bases identical to TRBD1. J was trimmed by 2 bases and V by 7 bases; bases with no gene match: 8. The CDR3 has 14 amino acids. The V gene's germline CDR1 is SGHNT and CDR2 YYREEE (reference sequence). This chain's CDR3 is CASDTGATNTEAFF. DNA for the CDR3: TGTGCCAGCGACACAGGGGCAACTAACACTGAAGCTTTCTTT.

As DNA, the CDR3 is TGCGCCAGCAGTCGGTCTAGCGGGAGTGATGAGCAGTTCTTC. This sequence encodes CASSRSSGSDEQFF. The genes are TRBV5-1 and TRBJ2-1, with 10 nucleotides matching TRBD2. This CDR3 spans 14 amino acids. Germline trimming cut 5 bases from V and 8 bases from J; bases unmatched to any gene: 7. CDR1 is SGHRS, CDR2 YFSETQ, per germline. Combining the CDR3 with reference TRBV5-1 and TRBJ2-1 gives the whole variable domain KAGVTQTPRYLIKTRGQQVTLSCSPISGHRSVSWYQQTPGQGLQFLFEYFSETQRNKGNFPGRFSGRQFSNSRSEMNVSTLELGDSALYLCASSRSSGSDEQFFGPGTRLTVL.